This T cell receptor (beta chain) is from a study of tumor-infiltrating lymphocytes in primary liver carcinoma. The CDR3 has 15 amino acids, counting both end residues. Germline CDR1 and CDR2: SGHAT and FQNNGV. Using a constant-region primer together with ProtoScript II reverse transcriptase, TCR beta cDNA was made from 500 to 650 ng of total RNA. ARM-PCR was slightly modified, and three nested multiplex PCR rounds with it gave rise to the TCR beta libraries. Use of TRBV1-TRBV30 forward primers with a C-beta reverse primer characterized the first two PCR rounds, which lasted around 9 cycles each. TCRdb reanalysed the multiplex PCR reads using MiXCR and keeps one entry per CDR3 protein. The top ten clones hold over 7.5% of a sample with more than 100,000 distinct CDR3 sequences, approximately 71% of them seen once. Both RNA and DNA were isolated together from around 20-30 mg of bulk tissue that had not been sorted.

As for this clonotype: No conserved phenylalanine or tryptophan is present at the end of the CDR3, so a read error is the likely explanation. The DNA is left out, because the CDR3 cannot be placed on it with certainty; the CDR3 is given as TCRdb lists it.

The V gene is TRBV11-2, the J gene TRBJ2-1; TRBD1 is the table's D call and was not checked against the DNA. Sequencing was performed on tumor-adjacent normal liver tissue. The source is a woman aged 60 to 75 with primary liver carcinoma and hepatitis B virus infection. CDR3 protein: CASSLEGGEVNEQFY.